This T cell receptor beta chain was captured in a study of cytotoxic CD8 clonotypes in ibrutinib-treated CLL. This CDR3 comprises 16 residues. The V gene's germline CDR1 is MNHEY and CDR2 SMNVEV (reference sequence). J lost 3 bases, V lost 7 bases, and 10 bases had no gene match. Clones were sequenced by immunoSEQ multiplex PCR, and TCRdb holds only the in-frame ones, with some missing. The sample lists more than 110,000 clones, more than 75% occurring once. The V call is TRBV27, the J call TRBJ2-1, with 9 bases lining up with TRBD2. The sequence was collected from a human donor with chronic lymphocytic leukemia. The specimen was PBMCs, collected after 36 months of ibrutinib treatment. In DNA form, the CDR3 reads TGTGCCAGCACCCCTCCCGGGACTAGCTACTACAATGAGCAGTTCTTC. Translating gives CASTPPGTSYYNEQFF.